The 8 T cell receptor beta chains reported below all come from one sample, sequenced in a study of blood T cell repertoires in COVID-19. Data came from immunoSEQ multiplex PCR; TCRdb stores just in-frame clones and leaves some out. The repertoire includes some 22,000 clones, roughly nine tenths of them detected once, and approximately 25% sits in the top ten. The sequenced sample consisted of peripheral blood. The receptors here all came from a human donor with active COVID-19. The donor label of this sample is uncertain.

The chain carries TRBV7-9 and TRBJ1-2, with 8 bases fitting TRBD1. The V and J ends lost 3 bases and 8 bases, in that order; junction bases with no gene match: 11. This CDR3 comprises 15 residues. CDR1 and CDR2 (germline): SEHNR, FQNEAQ (reference sequence). CDR3: CASSFRLGQGGGYTF. The CDR3 DNA reads TGTGCCAGCAGCTTCCGGCTAGGACAGGGCGGGGGCTACACCTTC.

V and J are TRBV27 and TRBJ2-5; 12 positions match TRBD2. The CDR3 is 15 residues long. Germline V gives CDR1 MNHEY, CDR2 SMNVEV (reference sequence). V was pared by 3 bases and J by 5 bases, with 4 bases of the junction left unmatched. DNA of the CDR3: TGTGCCAGCAGTTTGACTAGCGGGAGCTTTGAGACCCAGTACTTC. As protein: CASSLTSGSFETQYF.

This sequence joins TRBV5-1 and TRBJ2-7; TRBD2 is a possible D gene (6 bases). The CDR3 loop spans 14 amino acids. Germline CDR1 and CDR2: SGHRS and YFSETQ. Trimming removed 1 base at V and 4 bases at J, with 12 bases between. CDR3 sequence (DNA): TGCGCCAGCAGCTTGCAAGGCGGGATGTACGAGCAGTACTTC. Protein product: CASSLQGGMYEQYF.

The chain joins TRBV10-1 to TRBJ2-7, with D possibly being TRBD2 (7 bases). This CDR3 spans 16 amino acids. From germline, CDR1 is WNHNN and CDR2 SYGVQD (reference sequence). The V gene lost 6 bases and the J gene lost 0 bases, with 18 bases spanning the gap. CDR3 amino acids: CASSRGDADSSYEQYF. The CDR3 DNA reads as TGCGCCAGCAGCCGGGGGGACGCGGACAGCTCCTACGAGCAGTACTTC.

The chain couples TRBV19 to TRBJ2-5; the D gene is possibly TRBD2 (5 bases). Per germline, CDR1 LNHDA and CDR2 SQIVND (reference sequence). The V end was cut by 1 base, the J end by 1 base, with 7 bases between. The CDR3 sequence is 14 residues long. CDR3 in DNA: TGTGCCAGTAGTATAGGCCGGGGCCAAGAGACCCAGTACTTC. Translation: CASSIGRGQETQYF.

CDR3 residues: CASSLGRGGGNTIYF. In nucleotides, the CDR3 is TGTGCCAGCAGTTTGGGTAGGGGAGGTGGAAACACCATATATTTT. The V gene is TRBV27, the J gene TRBJ1-3; perhaps TRBD1 as D (5 bases). Per germline, CDR1 MNHEY and CDR2 SMNVEV (reference sequence). V shed 3 bases and J shed 3 bases, with 12 bases lying between them. This CDR3 contains 15 residues.

The chain joins TRBV3-1 (or the pseudogene TRBV3-2) to TRBJ2-7, with 7 bases fitting TRBD2. The J segment lost 6 bases and the V segment lost 0 bases, leaving 14 bases of the junction unmatched. Germline CDR1 reads LGHDT; CDR2 reads YNNKEL (reference sequence). The CDR3 extends over 17 amino acids. The CDR3 sequence: CASSQDPPRGRSSEQYF. The CDR3 coding sequence is TGTGCCAGCAGCCAAGATCCCCCGCGCGGGAGATCTTCCGAGCAGTACTTC.

The chain uses TRBV18 and TRBJ2-3; 8 bases line up with TRBD1. The CDR3 runs to 16 residues. Trimming cost V 0 bases and J 3 bases; bases outside gene matches: 5. Per germline, CDR1 KGHSH and CDR2 LQKENI. This chain's CDR3 is CASSPPGGTGTDTQYF. The CDR3 region has the DNA TGTGCCAGCTCACCACCTGGGGGGACAGGTACAGATACGCAGTATTTT. The variable domain in full, completed from reference TRBV18 and TRBJ2-3, reads NAGVMQNPRHLVRRRGQEARLRCSPMKGHSHVYWYRQLPEEGLKFMVYLQKENIIDESGMPKERFSAEFPKEGPSILRIQQVVRGDSAAYFCASSPPGGTGTDTQYFGPGTRLTVL.